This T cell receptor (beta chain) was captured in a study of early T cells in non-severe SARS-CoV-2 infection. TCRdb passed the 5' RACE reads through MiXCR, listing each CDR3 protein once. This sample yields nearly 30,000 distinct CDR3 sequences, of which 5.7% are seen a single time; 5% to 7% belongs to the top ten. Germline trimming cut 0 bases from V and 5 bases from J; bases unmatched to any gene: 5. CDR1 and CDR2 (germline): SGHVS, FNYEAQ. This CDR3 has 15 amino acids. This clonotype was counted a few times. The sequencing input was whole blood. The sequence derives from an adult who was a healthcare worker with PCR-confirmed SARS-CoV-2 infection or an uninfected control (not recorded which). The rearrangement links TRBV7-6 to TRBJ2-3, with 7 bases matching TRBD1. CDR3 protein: CASSLAPDREDTQYF. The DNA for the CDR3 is TGTGCCAGCAGCTTAGCACCAGACAGGGAAGATACGCAGTATTTT.